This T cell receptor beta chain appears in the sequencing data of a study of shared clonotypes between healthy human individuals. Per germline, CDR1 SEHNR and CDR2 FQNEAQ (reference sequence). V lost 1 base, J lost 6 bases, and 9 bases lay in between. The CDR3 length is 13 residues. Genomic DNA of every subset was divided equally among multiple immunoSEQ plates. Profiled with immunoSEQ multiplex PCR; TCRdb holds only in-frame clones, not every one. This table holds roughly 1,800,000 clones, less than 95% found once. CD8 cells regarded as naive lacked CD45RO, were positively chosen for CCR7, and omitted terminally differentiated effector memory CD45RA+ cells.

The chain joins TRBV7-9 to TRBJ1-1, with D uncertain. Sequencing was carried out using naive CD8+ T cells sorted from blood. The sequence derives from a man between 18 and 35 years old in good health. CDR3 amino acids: CASSLEAAPEAFF. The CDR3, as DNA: TGTGCCAGCAGCTTAGAGGCAGCTCCTGAAGCTTTCTTT.